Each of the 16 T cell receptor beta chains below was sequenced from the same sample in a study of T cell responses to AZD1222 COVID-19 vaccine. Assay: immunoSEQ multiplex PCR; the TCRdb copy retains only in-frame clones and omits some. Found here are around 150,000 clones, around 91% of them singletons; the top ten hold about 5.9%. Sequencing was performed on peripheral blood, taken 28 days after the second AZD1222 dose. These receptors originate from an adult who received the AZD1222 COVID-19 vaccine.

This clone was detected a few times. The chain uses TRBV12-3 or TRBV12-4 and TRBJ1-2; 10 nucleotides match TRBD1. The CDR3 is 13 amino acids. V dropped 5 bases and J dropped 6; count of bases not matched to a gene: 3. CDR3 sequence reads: CASSRQGADGYTF. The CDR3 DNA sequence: TGTGCCAGCAGTCGACAGGGGGCGGATGGCTACACCTTC.

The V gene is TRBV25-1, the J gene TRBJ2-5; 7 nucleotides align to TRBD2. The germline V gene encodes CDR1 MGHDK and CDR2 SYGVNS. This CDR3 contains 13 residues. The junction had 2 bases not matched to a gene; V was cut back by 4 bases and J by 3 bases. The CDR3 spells CASSGLAEETQYF. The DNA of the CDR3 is TGTGCCAGCAGTGGACTAGCCGAAGAGACCCAGTACTTC.

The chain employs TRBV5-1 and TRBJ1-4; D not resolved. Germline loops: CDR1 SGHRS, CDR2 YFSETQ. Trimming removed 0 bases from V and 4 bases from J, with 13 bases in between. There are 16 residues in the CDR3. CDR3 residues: CASSLASGLGNEKLFF. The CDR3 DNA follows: TGCGCCAGCAGCTTGGCGTCGGGTCTGGGTAATGAAAAACTGTTTTTT.

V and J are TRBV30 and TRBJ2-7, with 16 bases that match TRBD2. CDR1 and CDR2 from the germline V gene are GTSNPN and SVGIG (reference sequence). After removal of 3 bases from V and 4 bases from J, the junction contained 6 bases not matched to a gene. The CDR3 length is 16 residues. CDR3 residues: CAWSSGTSGRVYEQYF. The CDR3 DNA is TGTGCCTGGAGCTCCGGGACTAGCGGGAGGGTATACGAGCAGTACTTC.

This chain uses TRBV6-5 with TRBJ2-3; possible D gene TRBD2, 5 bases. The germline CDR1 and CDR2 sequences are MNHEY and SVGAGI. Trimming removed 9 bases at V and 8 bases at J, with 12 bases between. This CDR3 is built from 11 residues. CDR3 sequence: CASGRLGTQYF. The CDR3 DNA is TGTGCCAGTGGGAGACTGGGTACGCAGTATTTT.

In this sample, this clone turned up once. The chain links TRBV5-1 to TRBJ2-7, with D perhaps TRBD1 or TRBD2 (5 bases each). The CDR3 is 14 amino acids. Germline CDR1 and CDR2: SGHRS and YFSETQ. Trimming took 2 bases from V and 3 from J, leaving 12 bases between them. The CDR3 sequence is CASSLGDQGYEQYF. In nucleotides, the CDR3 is TGCGCCAGCAGCTTAGGGGACCAAGGCTACGAGCAGTACTTC.

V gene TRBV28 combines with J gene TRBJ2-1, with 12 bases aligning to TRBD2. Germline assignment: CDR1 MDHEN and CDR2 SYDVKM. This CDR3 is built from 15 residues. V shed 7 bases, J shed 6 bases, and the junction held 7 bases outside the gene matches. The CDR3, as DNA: TGTGCCAGCACCAGACTAGCGGGAGCCCCCAATGAGCAGTTCTTC. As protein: CASTRLAGAPNEQFF.

CDR3 sequence: CASSLVTNTDTQYF. The CDR3 DNA follows: TGCGCCAGCAGCTTAGTAACCAACACAGATACGCAGTATTTT. V and J are TRBV5-1 and TRBJ2-3; D remains unclear. The CDR3 is 14 amino acids. Germline loops: CDR1 SGHRS, CDR2 YFSETQ. Between the trimmed V and J ends, which lost 2 bases and 2 bases, there was a span of 9 bases.

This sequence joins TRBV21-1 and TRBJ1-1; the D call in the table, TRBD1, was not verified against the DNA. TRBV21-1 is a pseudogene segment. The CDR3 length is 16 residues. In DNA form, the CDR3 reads TGTGCCAGCAGCAAAAACAAGGGGAAGAGGAACACTGAAGCTTTCTTT. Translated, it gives CASSKNKGKRNTEAFF.

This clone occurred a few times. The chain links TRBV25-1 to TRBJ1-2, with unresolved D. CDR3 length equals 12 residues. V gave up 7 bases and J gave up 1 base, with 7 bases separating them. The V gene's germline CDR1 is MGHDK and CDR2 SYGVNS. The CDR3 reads CASTRDNYGYTF. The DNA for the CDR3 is TGTGCCAGCACGAGGGATAACTATGGCTACACCTTC.

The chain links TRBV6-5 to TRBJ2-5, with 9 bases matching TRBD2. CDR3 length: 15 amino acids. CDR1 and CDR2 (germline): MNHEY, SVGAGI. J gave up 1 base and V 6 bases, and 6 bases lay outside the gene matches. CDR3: CASRRLAGVQETQYF. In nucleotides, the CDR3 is TGTGCCAGCAGGAGATTAGCGGGGGTCCAAGAGACCCAGTACTTC.

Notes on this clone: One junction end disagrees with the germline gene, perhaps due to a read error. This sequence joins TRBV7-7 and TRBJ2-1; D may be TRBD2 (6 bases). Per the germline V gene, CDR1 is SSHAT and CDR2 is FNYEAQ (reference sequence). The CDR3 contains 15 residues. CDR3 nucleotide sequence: TGTGCTAGCAGCAGGTCGGGACTCCCCAACAATGAGCAGTTCTTC. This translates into CASSRSGLPNNEQFF.

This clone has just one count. CDR3 nucleotide sequence: TGTGCCAGCAGTTTTTTTAACACCGGGGAGCTGTTTTTT. Its protein product is CASSFFNTGELFF. The chain recombines TRBV12-3 or TRBV12-4 with TRBJ2-2; D unresolved. This CDR3 is 13 amino acids long. Trimming removed 3 bases at V and 2 bases at J, with 4 bases between.

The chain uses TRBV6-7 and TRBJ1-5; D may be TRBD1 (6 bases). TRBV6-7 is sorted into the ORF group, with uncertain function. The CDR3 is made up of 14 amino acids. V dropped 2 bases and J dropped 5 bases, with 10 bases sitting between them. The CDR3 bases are TGTGCCAGCAGTTACATGGGGGGCGATCAGCCCCAGCATTTT. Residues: CASSYMGGDQPQHF.

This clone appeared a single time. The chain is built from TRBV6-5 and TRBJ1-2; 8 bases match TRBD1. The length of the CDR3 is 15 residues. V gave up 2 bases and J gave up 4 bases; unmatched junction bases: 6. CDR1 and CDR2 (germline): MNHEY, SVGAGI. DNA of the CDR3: TGTGCCAGCAGTTACGTGGGACAGGTCAGCTATGGCTACACCTTC. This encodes CASSYVGQVSYGYTF.

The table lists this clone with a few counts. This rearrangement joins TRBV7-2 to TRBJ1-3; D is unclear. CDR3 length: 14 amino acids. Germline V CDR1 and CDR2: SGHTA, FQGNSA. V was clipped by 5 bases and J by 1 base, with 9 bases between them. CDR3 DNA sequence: TGTGCCAGCAGCCAAGAGTGGTCTGGAAACACCATATATTTT. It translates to CASSQEWSGNTIYF. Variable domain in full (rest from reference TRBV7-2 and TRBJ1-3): GAGVSQSPSNKVTEKGKDVELRCDPISGHTALYWYRQSLGQGLEFLIYFQGNSAPDKSGLPSDRFSAERTGGSVSTLTIQRTQQEDSAVYLCASSQEWSGNTIYFGEGSWLTVV.